Presented here are 2 T cell receptor beta chains from one specimen sequenced in a study of cytomegalovirus exposure and HLA in healthy donors. TCRdb keeps only in-frame clones here, not all; method: immunoSEQ multiplex PCR. The top ten hold approximately 3.1% of the sample, which has about 150,000 clones, 88% seen once. Sample: PBMCs. All receptors derive from a man aged 18 to 30 in good health and CMV-seronegative.

V usage is TRBV19 and J usage is TRBJ2-3, with 12 bases aligning to TRBD2. The ends lost 6 bases at V and 5 bases at J; junction bases unmatched: 3. The CDR3 spans 14 residues. The germline V gene encodes CDR1 LNHDA and CDR2 SQIVND (reference sequence). In DNA form, the CDR3 reads TGTGCCAGTAGGCTAGCGGGAGGGGGAGATACGCAGTATTTT. It encodes CASRLAGGGDTQYF.

This chain joins TRBV6-1 and TRBJ2-7, with D possibly being TRBD1 or TRBD2 (5 bases each). Germline V lookup: CDR1 MNHNS, CDR2 SASEGT. This CDR3 comprises 15 residues. Trimming removed 2 bases at V and 3 bases at J, with 14 bases between. This CDR3 is CASSEQPDGGYEQYV. DNA for the CDR3: TGTGCCAGCAGTGAACAGCCTGATGGGGGCTACGAGCAGTACGTC.